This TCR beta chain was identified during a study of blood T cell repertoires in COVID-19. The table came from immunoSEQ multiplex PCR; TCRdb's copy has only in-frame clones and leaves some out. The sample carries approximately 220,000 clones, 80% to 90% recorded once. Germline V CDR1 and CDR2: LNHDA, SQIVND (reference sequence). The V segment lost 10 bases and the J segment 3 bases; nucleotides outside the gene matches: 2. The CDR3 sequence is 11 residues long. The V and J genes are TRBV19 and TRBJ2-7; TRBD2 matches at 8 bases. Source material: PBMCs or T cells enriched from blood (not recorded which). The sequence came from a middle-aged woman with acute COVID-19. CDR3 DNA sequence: TGTGCCACCGGGGGGGGCTACGAGCAGTACTTC. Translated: CATGGGYEQYF.